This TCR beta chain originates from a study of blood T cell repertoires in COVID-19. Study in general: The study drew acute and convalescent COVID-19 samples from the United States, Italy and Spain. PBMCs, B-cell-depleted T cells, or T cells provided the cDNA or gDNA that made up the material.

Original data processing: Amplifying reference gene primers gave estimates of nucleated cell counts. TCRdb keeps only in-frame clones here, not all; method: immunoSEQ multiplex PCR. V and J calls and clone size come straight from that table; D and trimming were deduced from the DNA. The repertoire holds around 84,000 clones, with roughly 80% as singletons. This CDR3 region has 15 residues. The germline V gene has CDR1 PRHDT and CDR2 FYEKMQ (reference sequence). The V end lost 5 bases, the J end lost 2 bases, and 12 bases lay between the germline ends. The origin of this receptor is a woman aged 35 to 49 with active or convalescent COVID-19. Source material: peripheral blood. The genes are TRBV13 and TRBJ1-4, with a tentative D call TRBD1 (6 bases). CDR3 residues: CASSPHRDTNEKLFF. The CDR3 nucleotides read TGTGCCAGCAGCCCACACAGGGACACTAATGAAAAACTGTTTTTT.